This TCR beta chain emerged from a study of blood T cell repertoires in COVID-19. As for the study in general: Whether acute or convalescent, the COVID-19 samples came from the United States, Italy and Spain. PBMCs, B-cell-depleted T cells, or T cells provided the cDNA or gDNA that made up the material.

In Seattle, patients joined the study during active infection and were tracked longitudinally. Sequencing used immunoSEQ multiplex PCR; TCRdb keeps in-frame clones, though not all of them. The data hold more than 85,000 clones, with roughly nine tenths observed a single time. The CDR3 runs to 15 residues. Trimming stripped 2 bases from V and 11 bases from J, with 19 bases between. Germline CDR1 SGHDN, CDR2 FVKESK. V is TRBV14 and J is TRBJ1-3; tentatively, D is TRBD1 (5 bases). The clonotype comes from a woman aged 45-60 years with COVID-19, enrolled during active disease. Specimen: peripheral blood. CDR3: CASSQTSGPLSAIYF. DNA for the CDR3: TGTGCCAGCAGCCAAACTTCAGGGCCTCTGTCCGCCATATATTTT.